The rows below give T cell receptor beta chains drawn from one sample of a study of regulatory T cells in long-lasting Graves disease. TCRdb re-derived calls from the multiplex PCR reads in MiXCR, one entry per CDR3 protein. The repertoire holds around 450,000 distinct CDR3 sequences, 14% to 15% seen once, with roughly a sixth in the top ten. These same data were also listed under a study on T cells in Graves' hyperthyroidism and ophthalmopathy.

The source material was peripheral blood mononuclear cells (PBMCs), sampled at new diagnosis, from a patient treated with antithyroid drugs. The receptor source for this set is a woman aged 30 to 39 with Graves disease. CDR3s include the opening cysteine and the closing phenylalanine or tryptophan. D genes are given only for firm matches. Some rows have no size entry. The others give once, few or many, or a class for an expanded clone.

D gene: -
J gene: TRBJ1-5
V gene: TRBV4-2
clone size: many
CDR3 DNA: TGTGCCAGCAGCCAAGAGGGGGGCCAGAGCAATCAGCCCCAGCATTTT
CDR3 protein: CASSQEGGQSNQPQHF

D gene: -
J gene: TRBJ2-5
V gene: TRBV18
clone size: -
CDR3 DNA: TGTGCCAGCTCACGGCGAGGCAGAAACGGAGAGACCCAGTACTTC
CDR3 protein: CASSRRGRNGETQYF

D gene: -
J gene: TRBJ2-3
V gene: TRBV11-3
clone size: many
CDR3 DNA: TGTGCCAGCAGCGACAGGGGAGGGCCAGATACGCAGTATTTT
CDR3 protein: CASSDRGGPDTQYF

D gene: TRBD2
J gene: TRBJ2-1
V gene: TRBV15
clone size: many
CDR3 DNA: TGTGCCACCAGCACCGGACTAGCGGGAGAGGTAGATGAGCAGTTCTTC
CDR3 protein: CATSTGLAGEVDEQFF

D gene: -
J gene: TRBJ1-4
V gene: TRBV6-2/TRBV6-3
clone size: -
CDR3 DNA: TGTGCCAGCACTCTGGGACCGGGTGAAAAACTGTTTTTT
CDR3 protein: CASTLGPGEKLFF

D gene: -
J gene: TRBJ2-7
V gene: TRBV24-1
clone size: -
CDR3 DNA: TGTGCCACCAGTGATCACTTCAGGGGCCATGAGCAGTACTTC
CDR3 protein: CATSDHFRGHEQYF

D gene: TRBD2
J gene: TRBJ2-1
V gene: TRBV20-1
clone size: many
CDR3 DNA: TGCAGTGCTACTCCCACTCCTGGGTCTAGCGGGAACTACAATGAGCAGTTCTTC
CDR3 protein: CSATPTPGSSGNYNEQFF

D gene: -
J gene: TRBJ2-5
V gene: TRBV2
clone size: many
CDR3 DNA: TGTGCCAGCAGAAGGGAAGAGACCCAGTACTTC
CDR3 protein: CASRREETQYF

D gene: -
J gene: TRBJ1-5
V gene: TRBV19
clone size: -
CDR3 DNA: TGTGCCAGTAGTACGCAGGGAAAAAATCAGCCCCAGCATTTT
CDR3 protein: CASSTQGKNQPQHF

D gene: TRBD2
J gene: TRBJ2-4
V gene: TRBV2
clone size: many
CDR3 DNA: TGTGCCAGCAGTGGGCGGGAGGGAGCCAAAAACATTCAGTACTTC
CDR3 protein: CASSGREGAKNIQYF

D gene: -
J gene: TRBJ2-5
V gene: TRBV10-1
clone size: few
CDR3 DNA: TGCGCCAGCAGTGACGGTCTCGGAGGGCAAGAGACCCAGTACTTC
CDR3 protein: CASSDGLGGQETQYF

D gene: -
J gene: TRBJ2-2
V gene: TRBV15
clone size: -
CDR3 DNA: TGTGCCACCAGCAACACCGTCACAGGGACCGGGGAGCTGTTTTTT
CDR3 protein: CATSNTVTGTGELFF

D gene: -
J gene: TRBJ2-1
V gene: TRBV12-3/TRBV12-4
clone size: few
CDR3 DNA: TGTGCCAGCAGCACCCCGGACCGAGCCTACAATGAGCAGTTCTTC
CDR3 protein: CASSTPDRAYNEQFF

D gene: TRBD1
J gene: TRBJ1-1
V gene: TRBV19
clone size: few
CDR3 DNA: TGTGCCAGTAGTAAAGACAGGGGGCGGACTGAAGCTTTCTTT
CDR3 protein: CASSKDRGRTEAFF

D gene: -
J gene: TRBJ2-2
V gene: TRBV12-3/TRBV12-4
clone size: -
CDR3 DNA: TGTGCCAGCAGTTTGGACAGTGACGACACCGGGGAGCTGTTTTTT
CDR3 protein: CASSLDSDDTGELFF

D gene: TRBD1
J gene: TRBJ1-2
V gene: TRBV20-1
clone size: few
CDR3 DNA: TGCAGTGCTAGGCTTTTTGGGACAGGCGCCTATGGCTACACCTTC
CDR3 protein: CSARLFGTGAYGYTF

D gene: -
J gene: TRBJ1-1
V gene: TRBV30
clone size: many
CDR3 DNA: TGTGTCGGGGGGAGGTCTATGAACACTGAAGCTTTCTTT
CDR3 protein: CVGGRSMNTEAFF

D gene: -
J gene: TRBJ2-3
V gene: TRBV20-1
clone size: many
CDR3 DNA: TGCAGTGCTAGTCTGTCGGGAGGCACAGATACGCAGTATTTT
CDR3 protein: CSASLSGGTDTQYF

D gene: -
J gene: TRBJ1-2
V gene: TRBV20-1
clone size: many
CDR3 DNA: TGCAGTGCTAGAGACGAGCCCTCGAAGGATGGCTACACCTTC
CDR3 protein: CSARDEPSKDGYTF

D gene: -
J gene: TRBJ2-7
V gene: TRBV9
clone size: -
CDR3 DNA: TGTGCCAGCAGCGTTCGGGACGGGGGATTCTACGAGCAGTACTTC
CDR3 protein: CASSVRDGGFYEQYF

D gene: TRBD1
J gene: TRBJ1-5
V gene: TRBV28
clone size: few
CDR3 DNA: TGTGCCAGCTTGACAGGGACAAGGAGCAGAGGGCAGCCCCAGCATTTT
CDR3 protein: CASLTGTRSRGQPQHF

D gene: TRBD2
J gene: TRBJ2-2
V gene: TRBV4-2
clone size: -
CDR3 DNA: TGTGCCAGCAGCCAAGCGAGCGGGAGGGACACCGGGGAGCTGTTTTTT
CDR3 protein: CASSQASGRDTGELFF

D gene: -
J gene: TRBJ1-5
V gene: TRBV20-1
clone size: many
CDR3 DNA: TGCAGTGCTAGAGATCCAGGGCAGGGATTCAATCAGCCCCAGCATTTT
CDR3 protein: CSARDPGQGFNQPQHF

D gene: TRBD1
J gene: TRBJ1-2
V gene: TRBV19
clone size: -
CDR3 DNA: TGTGCCAGTAGTATAGGGAACAGGGGTCCCTATGGCTACACCTTC
CDR3 protein: CASSIGNRGPYGYTF